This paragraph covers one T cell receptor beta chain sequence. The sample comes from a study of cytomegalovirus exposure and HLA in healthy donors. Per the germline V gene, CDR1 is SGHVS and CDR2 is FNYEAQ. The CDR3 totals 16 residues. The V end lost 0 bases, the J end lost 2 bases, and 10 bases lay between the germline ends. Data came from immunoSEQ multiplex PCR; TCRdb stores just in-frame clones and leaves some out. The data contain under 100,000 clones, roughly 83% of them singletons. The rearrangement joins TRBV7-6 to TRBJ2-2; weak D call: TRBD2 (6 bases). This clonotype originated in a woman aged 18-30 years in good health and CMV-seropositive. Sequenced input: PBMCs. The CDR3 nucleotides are TGTGCCAGCAGCTTAGCGCGGGACTCTAACACCGGGGAGCTGTTTTTT. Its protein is CASSLARDSNTGELFF.